This entry lists 20 T cell receptor beta chains sequenced from one sample in a study of Graves' ophthalmopathy and Graves' hyperthyroidism. RNA transcripts were the template, and TCR beta CDR3 regions were amplified from them. The library came from an HTBI-primed first-round RT-PCR and a second-round multiplex PCR. TCRdb re-called the multiplex PCR reads through MiXCR, storing one row per CDR3 protein. The sample has 170,000 or so distinct CDR3 sequences; about 40% are singletons. Sequencing input: peripheral blood. The receptor source for this set is a middle-aged woman with Graves' ophthalmopathy.

The chain's CDR3 is CASSLGDRAHEQYF. For the CDR3, the DNA is TGCGCCAGCAGCTTGGGGGACAGGGCTCACGAGCAGTACTTC. The rearrangement uses TRBV5-1 and TRBJ2-7, with 9 bases fitting TRBD1. The CDR3 extends over 14 amino acids. Per the germline V gene, CDR1 is SGHRS and CDR2 is YFSETQ. V shed 0 bases, J shed 5 bases, and the junction held 3 bases outside the gene matches.

V is TRBV6-1 and J is TRBJ2-5; the D gene is possibly TRBD1 (6 bases). The CDR3 runs 16 residues. Germline V gene sequence: CDR1 MNHNS, CDR2 SASEGT. V lost 6 bases and J 5 bases, leaving 22 bases between the germline ends. CDR3: CASSHTGTWEGETQYF. The CDR3 bases are TGTGCCAGCAGCCATACCGGGACATGGGAAGGGGAGACCCAGTACTTC.

This clonotype was observed many times. The gene calls are TRBV10-3 and TRBJ2-7; D may correspond to TRBD1 or TRBD2 (5 bases each). Germline CDR1 reads ENHRY; CDR2 reads SYGVKD. The CDR3 is 11 amino acids. The V gene lost 2 bases and the J gene lost 9 bases, with 8 bases spanning the gap. Here the CDR3 DNA reads TGTGCCATCAGTGAGACAGGAGGGCAGTACTTC. The encoded protein is CAISETGGQYF.

The chain employs TRBV19 and TRBJ1-5, with 8 bases lining up with TRBD1. There are 14 residues in the CDR3. The V segment lost 3 bases and the J segment 3 bases; nucleotides outside the gene matches: 1. Looked up from germline, CDR1 is LNHDA and CDR2 is SQIVND (reference sequence). CDR3 nucleotides: TGTGCCAGTAGTATCAGGGGGCTCAATCAGCCCCAGCATTTT. Its protein product is CASSIRGLNQPQHF.

Written as DNA, the CDR3 is TGTGCCAGTCGGGACGGCTTCTATGGCTACACCTTC. Amino acids: CASRDGFYGYTF. The chain carries TRBV12-3 or TRBV12-4 and TRBJ1-2; TRBD1 is a possible D gene (5 bases). V lost 9 bases to trimming and J lost 4 bases, with 12 bases between them. The CDR3 loop spans 12 amino acids.

This clonotype occurred a few times. This chain joins TRBV7-2 and TRBJ1-6; no clear D. The CDR3 contains 12 residues. With 3 bases removed from V and 8 bases from J, the gap between germline ends came to 5 bases. CDR1 and CDR2 from the germline V gene are SGHTA and FQGNSA. CDR3 coding DNA: TGTGCCAGCAGCTTCGAGTATTCACCCCTCCACTTT. Its protein is CASSFEYSPLHF. Filled out from reference TRBV7-2 and TRBJ1-6, the complete variable domain reads GAGVSQSPSNKVTEKGKDVELRCDPISGHTALYWYRQSLGQGLEFLIYFQGNSAPDKSGLPSDRFSAERTGGSVSTLTIQRTQQEDSAVYLCASSFEYSPLHFGNGTRLTVT.

This clonotype was detected many times. The DNA for the CDR3 is TGTGCCAGCAGTGAAGGGGGGACAGTGGCTAATCAGCCCCAGCATTTT. Its translation: CASSEGGTVANQPQHF. The chain is built from TRBV6-1 and TRBJ1-5, with TRBD1 matching over 7 bases. The germline CDR1 and CDR2 sequences are MNHNS and SASEGT. V trimming: 1 base; J trimming: 4 bases; junction bases outside the gene matches: 7. The CDR3 has 16 residues.

V gene TRBV11-2 combines with J gene TRBJ1-3, with 7 bases that match TRBD1. This CDR3 has 15 residues. Germline CDR1 reads SGHAT; CDR2 reads FQNNGV. V shed 5 bases, J shed 3 bases, and the junction held 7 bases outside the gene matches. CDR3 region: CASSPFRDSGNTIYF. The CDR3 DNA reads TGTGCCAGCAGCCCCTTCCGGGACAGTGGAAACACCATATATTTT.

This clonotype was observed at least ten times. This chain links TRBV28 with TRBJ2-5; D may be TRBD2 (6 bases). Between the trimmed V and J ends, which lost 3 bases and 1 base, there was a span of 12 bases. The CDR3 has 15 residues. Germline CDR1 MDHEN, CDR2 SYDVKM. CDR3 in DNA: TGTGCCAGCAGTTTTCTTAGGGGAGGCCAAGAGACCCAGTACTTC. This sequence encodes CASSFLRGGQETQYF.

The V gene is TRBV5-5, the J gene TRBJ1-3; no definite D call. Germline-derived CDR1 and CDR2 are SGHKS and YYEKEE (reference sequence). V was clipped by 5 bases and J by 1 base, with 13 bases between them. The CDR3 contains 15 residues. This chain's CDR3 is CASSSELTSGNTIYF. The CDR3 DNA follows: TGTGCCAGCAGTTCAGAGTTAACATCTGGAAACACCATATATTTT.

This clonotype was seen repeatedly, ten times or more. The chain links TRBV15 to TRBJ1-1; a possible D gene is TRBD1 (6 bases). CDR1 and CDR2 from the germline V gene are LNHNV and YYDKDF (reference sequence). The CDR3 contains 12 residues. Between the trimmed V and J ends, which lost 5 bases and 7 bases, there was a span of 11 bases. The CDR3 sequence is CATSGQPLEAFF. The DNA of the CDR3 is TGTGCCACCAGCGGACAGCCACTTGAAGCTTTCTTT. Together with reference TRBV15 and TRBJ1-1, the CDR3 gives the full variable domain: DAMVIQNPRYQVTQFGKPVTLSCSQTLNHNVMYWYQQKSSQAPKLLFHYYDKDFNNEADTPDNFQSRRPNTSFCFLDIRSPGLGDTAMYLCATSGQPLEAFFGQGTRLTVV.

The chain employs TRBV28 and TRBJ1-6; D possibly corresponds to TRBD1 (5 bases). V lost 9 bases and J 1 base, leaving 10 bases between the germline ends. Per germline, CDR1 MDHEN and CDR2 SYDVKM. CDR3 length: 14 residues. The CDR3 bases are TGTGCCAGTCGGCAGGGATCCTATAATTCACCCCTCCACTTT. Its translation is CASRQGSYNSPLHF.

This clonotype was found many times. The chain recombines TRBV7-9 with TRBJ1-6; D may be TRBD1 (6 bases). Trimming removed 6 bases from V and 11 bases from J, with 17 bases in between. CDR1 is SEHNR, CDR2 FQNEAQ, per germline (reference sequence). The CDR3 contains 14 residues. The CDR3 here is CASSRDILRAPLHF. Written as DNA, the CDR3 is TGTGCCAGCAGTCGGGACATTTTGAGGGCACCCCTCCACTTT.

This clonotype was recorded at least ten times. This chain joins TRBV20-1 and TRBJ2-7; 11 bases map to TRBD1. The CDR3 is made up of 14 amino acids. V lost 1 base, J lost 3 bases, and 2 bases stayed unmatched. The germline gives CDR1 DFQATT, CDR2 SNEGSKA (reference sequence). CDR3 protein: CSARGDRGDYEQYF. The DNA for the CDR3 is TGCAGTGCTAGAGGGGACAGGGGGGACTACGAGCAGTACTTC.

This clonotype was found many times. V usage is TRBV7-2 and J usage is TRBJ1-1; D possibly corresponds to TRBD1 (6 bases). Germline values: CDR1 SGHTA, CDR2 FQGNSA. Deletions cut 11 bases from V and 5 bases from J, with 18 bases between. The CDR3 totals 13 residues. The CDR3 nucleotides read TGTGCCTCCGGGCGGGGGCGCGGTACTGAAGCTTTCTTT. It translates to CASGRGRGTEAFF.

This chain connects TRBV12-3 or TRBV12-4 to TRBJ2-5, with TRBD1 identical over 8 bases. The CDR3 sequence is 15 residues long. V shed 2 bases and J 9 bases; nucleotides not matched to a gene: 11. The CDR3 DNA is TGTGCCAGCAGTTTATATGACAGGGGCCCGGGGGCCCAGTACTTC. As protein: CASSLYDRGPGAQYF.

The sample holds many counts of this clonotype. This chain links TRBV4-2 with TRBJ2-7; perhaps TRBD2 as D (6 bases). This CDR3 is 15 amino acids long. From germline, CDR1 is LGHNA and CDR2 YNFKEQ. Trimming cost V 3 bases and J 2 bases, with 14 bases left between them. CDR3 sequence (DNA): TGTGCCAGCAGCCATGGGACCGGCGGGACCTACGAGCAGTACTTC. Its protein product is CASSHGTGGTYEQYF.

This clonotype was seen many times. This chain connects TRBV15 to TRBJ1-5; 8 positions agree with TRBD1. This CDR3 is built from 15 residues. Trimming cost V 3 bases and J 3 bases; bases outside gene matches: 4. Germline V gene lookup returns CDR1 LNHNV and CDR2 YYDKDF (reference sequence). The CDR3 coding sequence is TGTGCCACCAGCAGCCAGGGGGCCGTCAATCAGCCCCAGCATTTT. It is translated as CATSSQGAVNQPQHF.

The rearrangement links TRBV7-2 to TRBJ2-7, with D possibly matching TRBD2 (6 bases). V lost 5 bases to trimming and J lost 3 bases, with 14 bases between them. Germline V gives CDR1 SGHTA, CDR2 FQGNSA. This CDR3 region has 14 residues. CDR3: CASSGLGGNYEQYF. CDR3 sequence (DNA): TGTGCCAGCAGCGGACTGGGCGGGAACTACGAGCAGTACTTC. The full variable domain, completed using reference TRBV7-2 and TRBJ2-7, is GAGVSQSPSNKVTEKGKDVELRCDPISGHTALYWYRQSLGQGLEFLIYFQGNSAPDKSGLPSDRFSAERTGGSVSTLTIQRTQQEDSAVYLCASSGLGGNYEQYFGPGTRLTVT.

This clonotype was detected ten times or more. The rearrangement uses TRBV19 and TRBJ1-5; D not certain. Trimming pared 3 bases from V and 3 bases from J, leaving 12 bases between. Germline V gives CDR1 LNHDA, CDR2 SQIVND (reference sequence). This CDR3 contains 15 residues. CDR3 DNA: TGTGCCAGTAGTATTAGCAGGAATGACAATCAGCCCCAGCATTTT. Translated: CASSISRNDNQPQHF.